The T cell receptor beta chain described here comes from a study of T cell repertoires in cytomegalovirus infection. Germline V gives CDR1 MNHEY, CDR2 SMNVEV (reference sequence). The CDR3 is 15 residues long. After removal of 8 bases from V and 2 bases from J, the junction contained 9 bases not matched to a gene. TCRdb reprocessed the reads via MiXCR and lists one record per CDR3 protein. This table has about 76,000 distinct CDR3 sequences, roughly 3.6% appearing once. The table lists this clonotype with many counts. The rearrangement joins TRBV27 to TRBJ2-1; 7 bases are a match to TRBD1. The sample consisted of PBMCs. The sequence was collected from a human donor in good health (CMV status not recorded). Some clones in this sample may be carry-over from other donors' samples. The CDR3 region is CASRIRGFPYNEQFF. Here the CDR3 DNA reads TGTGCCAGCCGAATCAGGGGGTTTCCCTACAATGAGCAGTTCTTC.